This TCR beta chain was identified in a study of neoadjuvant anti-PD-1 for oral cavity cancer. Time point defined: after neoadjuvant nivolumab, at surgical resection. The method was immunoSEQ multiplex PCR; TCRdb's version includes in-frame clones alone and lacks a portion of them. Altogether 68,000 or so clones are present, about 85% being singletons, with the ten largest covering roughly 3.5%. CDR1 ENHRY and CDR2 SYGVKD come from the germline V gene. Trimming took 6 bases from V and 5 from J; bases not matched to a gene: 5. CDR3 length equals 14 residues. The TCR sequence derives from a person between 40 and 85 years old with oral cavity squamous cell carcinoma. Specimen: PBMCs, collected after nivolumab (anti-PD-1) treatment. The chain joins TRBV10-3 to TRBJ2-5; 11 bases are shared with TRBD2. DNA for the CDR3: TGTGCCATCAGGACTAGCGGGATAGGGGAGACCCAGTACTTC. Translation gives CAIRTSGIGETQYF.